The 30 T cell receptor beta chains presented below share a single source sample, sequenced in a study of technical replicates of blood from a handful of donors. Using immunoSEQ multiplex PCR, the repertoire was profiled, and TCRdb retains in-frame clones only, with some absent. The sample shows 100,000 or so clones, over 90% of them seen only once. Sequencing input: T cells isolated from PBMCs. These receptors originate from a human donor in good health.

The chain carries TRBV6-6 and TRBJ1-3, with a weak D call TRBD1 (6 bases). V was cut by 4 bases and J by 0 bases, with 10 bases left in between. CDR1 is MNHNY and CDR2 is SVGAGI in the germline V gene (reference sequence). The CDR3 consists of 15 residues. CDR3: CASSSTGSSGNTIYF. DNA of the CDR3: TGTGCCAGCAGTTCCACAGGGAGCTCTGGAAACACCATATATTTT.

V is TRBV19 and J is TRBJ1-5; D might be TRBD1 (5 bases). The germline V gene has CDR1 LNHDA and CDR2 SQIVND (reference sequence). This CDR3 has 13 residues. V was trimmed by 4 bases and J by 6 bases, leaving 10 bases between them. The CDR3 loop is CASSTGMIQPQHF. CDR3 nucleotides: TGTGCCAGTAGTACAGGGATGATTCAGCCCCAGCATTTT.

DNA of the CDR3: TGTGCCAGCAGCCCTTGGGCAGGGGGTAGCAATGAGCAGTTCTTC. Protein sequence: CASSPWAGGSNEQFF. The chain links TRBV6-1 to TRBJ2-1, with TRBD1 matching 7 bases. The CDR3 length is 15 residues. With 6 bases clipped from V and 6 bases from J, the junction kept 11 bases outside the gene matches. CDR1 is MNHNS and CDR2 is SASEGT in the germline V gene.

The V call is TRBV2, the J call TRBJ1-6; D call uncertain. The CDR3 consists of 17 residues. The germline CDR1 and CDR2 sequences are SNHLY and FYNNEI. Trimming cost V 6 bases and J 5 bases, with 20 bases left between them. The CDR3 is CASSGSSKGEHNSPLHF. CDR3 bases: TGTGCCAGCAGCGGATCTTCCAAGGGAGAGCATAATTCACCCCTCCACTTT.

This chain's CDR3 is CASSLSYSTYKTQYF. The CDR3 region has the DNA TGTGCCAGCAGCTTATCGTACAGTACCTACAAGACCCAGTACTTC. The chain has TRBV7-9 and TRBJ2-5; D gene ambiguous. Germline CDR1 and CDR2: SEHNR and FQNEAQ (reference sequence). The CDR3 extends over 15 amino acids. V was shortened by 2 bases and J by 6 bases, with 16 bases between the two germline ends.

The chain recombines TRBV5-1 with TRBJ2-1; D may be TRBD1 (6 bases). Germline V lookup: CDR1 SGHRS, CDR2 YFSETQ. Deletions cut 4 bases from V and 5 bases from J, with 10 bases between. The CDR3 totals 13 residues. CDR3 protein: CASSTGQNNEQFF. In nucleotides, the CDR3 is TGCGCCAGCAGCACGGGACAAAACAATGAGCAGTTCTTC.

The V call is TRBV18, the J call TRBJ2-7, with 8 nucleotides matching TRBD1. This CDR3 is built from 17 residues. With V trimmed by 3 bases and J by 1 base, 11 bases remained unmatched. Looked up from germline, CDR1 is KGHSH and CDR2 is LQKENI. CDR3 in amino acids: CASSPLDRGGLSYEQYF. As DNA, the CDR3 is TGTGCCAGCTCACCCCTAGACAGGGGAGGTTTATCCTACGAGCAGTACTTC.

The chain joins TRBV10-1 to TRBJ2-2; no firm D call. The V end lost 4 bases, the J end lost 2 bases, and 8 bases lay between the germline ends. Looked up from germline, CDR1 is WNHNN and CDR2 is SYGVQD (reference sequence). This CDR3 comprises 14 residues. In DNA form, the CDR3 reads TGCGCCAGCAGTGCTTCAGTAAACACCGGGGAGCTGTTTTTT. Translated: CASSASVNTGELFF.

J is TRBJ2-3 and V is TRBV20-1; D remains ambiguous. Per the germline V gene, CDR1 is DFQATT and CDR2 is SNEGSKA (reference sequence). This CDR3 is built from 11 residues. V was pared by 0 bases and J by 5 bases, with 3 bases between. The CDR3 is CSARDIDTQYF. DNA for the CDR3: TGCAGTGCTAGAGATATAGATACGCAGTATTTT.

This chain uses TRBV10-3 with TRBJ2-3, with 10 bases identical to TRBD2. The V gene's germline CDR1 is ENHRY and CDR2 SYGVKD. V lost 2 bases, J lost 4 bases, and 3 bases stayed unmatched. This CDR3 spans 15 amino acids. CDR3 amino acids: CAISEGLAGADTQYF. The CDR3 nucleotides read TGTGCCATCAGTGAGGGGCTAGCGGGAGCAGATACGCAGTATTTT.

This chain links TRBV7-2 with TRBJ2-7, with 15 bases aligning to TRBD2. J gave up 4 bases and V 3 bases, and 1 base lay outside the gene matches. Germline CDR1 is SGHTA and CDR2 is FQGNSA. The CDR3 has 15 amino acids. DNA for the CDR3: TGTGCCAGCAGCTTTGGACTAGCGGGGGGGTACGAGCAGTACTTC. Its translation is CASSFGLAGGYEQYF.

The genes are TRBV4-1 and TRBJ2-2, with 9 positions matching TRBD1. Per germline, CDR1 MGHRA and CDR2 YSYEKL. The V segment lost 4 bases and the J segment 1 base; nucleotides outside the gene matches: 4. The CDR3 has 16 amino acids. The CDR3 is CASSPGQGMNTGELFF. As DNA, the CDR3 is TGCGCCAGCAGCCCAGGACAGGGGATGAACACCGGGGAGCTGTTTTTT.

This chain uses TRBV6-5 with TRBJ2-7; D gene uncertain. V was cut by 5 bases and J by 4 bases, with 15 bases left in between. The CDR3 length is 14 residues. Germline values: CDR1 MNHEY, CDR2 SVGAGI. Written as DNA, the CDR3 is TGTGCCAGCAGTGGAACTCTAGGCCGGTACGAGCAGTACTTC. Protein sequence: CASSGTLGRYEQYF.

The chain couples TRBV28 to TRBJ2-7, with a possible D match to TRBD2 (6 bases). Trimming stripped 2 bases from V and 1 base from J, with 12 bases between. CDR1 is MDHEN and CDR2 is SYDVKM in the germline V gene. This CDR3 comprises 15 residues. The CDR3 is CASSLGRDWSYEQYF. In nucleotides, the CDR3 is TGTGCCAGCAGTTTAGGGCGGGATTGGTCCTACGAGCAGTACTTC.

The chain is built from TRBV5-1 and TRBJ1-2; 8 bases are a match to TRBD1. This CDR3 contains 14 residues. Germline CDR1 SGHRS, CDR2 YFSETQ. The V segment lost 3 bases and the J segment 7 bases; nucleotides outside the gene matches: 8. For the CDR3, the DNA is TGCGCCAGCAGCTCCGACAGGGGACAAGGTGGCTACACCTTC. It translates to CASSSDRGQGGYTF.

This clone was recorded once. The V call is TRBV11-2, the J call TRBJ2-5; D is perhaps TRBD2 (6 bases). The CDR3 length is 14 residues. The V end was cut by 5 bases, the J end by 2 bases, with 12 bases between. Germline lookup yields CDR1 SGHAT and CDR2 FQNNGV. The CDR3 DNA sequence: TGTGCCAGCAGCGGGTTTAGCGGACAAGAGACCCAGTACTTC. As protein: CASSGFSGQETQYF.

This rearrangement joins TRBV18 to TRBJ1-6; D might be TRBD1 (5 bases). The germline V gene has CDR1 KGHSH and CDR2 LQKENI. There are 18 residues in the CDR3. V was cut by 4 bases and J by 7 bases, with 23 bases left in between. CDR3 region: CASSRTHPQGEVNSPLHF. CDR3 DNA: TGTGCCAGCTCACGGACTCATCCTCAAGGGGAGGTGAATTCACCCCTCCACTTT.

The chain is built from TRBV29-1 and TRBJ1-1, with 8 bases fitting TRBD1. V gave up 1 base and J gave up 6 bases; unmatched junction bases: 7. This CDR3 region has 14 residues. Per the germline V gene, CDR1 is SQVTM and CDR2 is ANQGSEA. The CDR3, as DNA: TGCAGCGTTGAAGGGCGACAGGGGATGGCTGAAGCTTTCTTT. It translates to CSVEGRQGMAEAFF.

The gene calls are TRBV4-1 and TRBJ2-7; 7 bases align to TRBD1. Germline V CDR1 and CDR2: MGHRA, YSYEKL. The ends lost 2 bases at V and 0 bases at J; junction bases unmatched: 7. CDR3 size: 16 residues. The CDR3: CASSQYLWDSSYEQYF. The CDR3 DNA reads as TGCGCCAGCAGCCAATACCTCTGGGACAGCTCCTACGAGCAGTACTTC.

The V call is TRBV7-2, the J call TRBJ2-3; TRBD1 is a possible D gene (6 bases). Per germline, CDR1 SGHTA and CDR2 FQGNSA. Trimming removed 1 base at V and 2 bases at J, with 13 bases between. This CDR3 has 16 amino acids. The CDR3 region is CASSLGGRLATDTQYF. The CDR3 DNA is TGTGCCAGCAGCTTAGGGGGGCGACTCGCCACAGATACGCAGTATTTT.

This rearrangement joins TRBV27 to TRBJ1-2, with 8 nucleotides matching TRBD1. Trimming at V came to 6 bases and at J to 3 bases, leaving 3 bases not matched to a gene. Germline CDR1 is MNHEY and CDR2 is SMNVEV (reference sequence). The CDR3 is 13 amino acids. The CDR3 protein is CASRLTGDYGYTF. CDR3 DNA: TGTGCCAGCAGGCTGACAGGGGACTATGGCTACACCTTC.

In DNA form, the CDR3 reads TGTGCCAGCAGCTTAGGTGGGGCGGGGGGAACCTACGAGCAGTACTTC. Encoded protein: CASSLGGAGGTYEQYF. The rearrangement joins TRBV13 to TRBJ2-7; 8 positions match TRBD2. CDR1 is PRHDT, CDR2 FYEKMQ, per germline (reference sequence). There are 16 residues in the CDR3. J gave up 2 bases and V 0 bases, and 6 bases lay outside the gene matches.

The gene calls are TRBV7-2 and TRBJ1-2; D is unresolved. V lost 0 bases and J 3 bases, leaving 8 bases between the germline ends. This CDR3 is 14 amino acids long. Germline V gene data show CDR1 as SGHTA and CDR2 as FQGNSA. The CDR3, as DNA: TGTGCCAGCAGCTTAGCCCGGACTGACTATGGCTACACCTTC. Residues: CASSLARTDYGYTF. The full variable domain, in which reference TRBV7-2 and TRBJ1-2 provide the parts outside the CDR3, is GAGVSQSPSNKVTEKGKDVELRCDPISGHTALYWYRQSLGQGLEFLIYFQGNSAPDKSGLPSDRFSAERTGGSVSTLTIQRTQQEDSAVYLCASSLARTDYGYTFGSGTRLTVV.

CDR3 residues: CASGQGVKSYEQYF. The CDR3 nucleotides are TGTGCCAGCGGACAGGGTGTAAAATCCTACGAGCAGTACTTC. The V call is TRBV27, the J call TRBJ2-7; 8 bases map to TRBD1. The junction had 7 bases not matched to a gene; V was cut back by 8 bases and J by 1 base. The CDR3 is 14 residues long. Germline loops: CDR1 MNHEY, CDR2 SMNVEV (reference sequence).

This chain joins TRBV4-1 and TRBJ2-7; the D gene is possibly TRBD2 (6 bases). CDR3 length: 16 amino acids. V was shortened by 0 bases and J by 3 bases, with 15 bases between the two germline ends. Germline CDR1 reads MGHRA; CDR2 reads YSYEKL. CDR3 residues: CASSQDNMGLNYEQYF. The CDR3 nucleotides read TGCGCCAGCAGCCAAGATAACATGGGACTCAACTACGAGCAGTACTTC.

V is TRBV9 and J is TRBJ2-1; 9 bases line up with TRBD2. Germline values: CDR1 SGDLS, CDR2 YYNGEE. V lost 3 bases, J lost 4 bases, and 5 bases stayed unmatched. The CDR3 is 15 residues long. CDR3 nucleotides: TGTGCCAGCAGCGCAAGCGGGGGGCCTTACAATGAGCAGTTCTTC. Translation gives CASSASGGPYNEQFF.

The chain carries TRBV14 and TRBJ1-2, with D possibly TRBD1 on 5 matching bases. The V gene's germline CDR1 is SGHDN and CDR2 FVKESK. V lost 2 bases to trimming and J lost 3 bases, with 16 bases between them. This CDR3 is built from 16 residues. CDR3 DNA sequence: TGTGCCAGCAGCCAATCCCCGCGAGGGGACTACTATGGCTACACCTTC. Protein product: CASSQSPRGDYYGYTF. The entire variable domain, with the rest obtained from reference TRBV14 and TRBJ1-2, is as follows: EAGVTQFPSHSVIEKGQTVTLRCDPISGHDNLYWYRRVMGKEIKFLLHFVKESKQDESGMPNNRFLAERTGGTYSTLKVQPAELEDSGVYFCASSQSPRGDYYGYTFGSGTRLTVV.

This clone was found once. The CDR3 loop reads CASSEAITSGGISYEQYF. Written as DNA, the CDR3 is TGTGCCAGCAGTGAAGCTATCACTAGCGGGGGGATCTCCTACGAGCAGTACTTC. V and J are TRBV2 and TRBJ2-7; TRBD2 agrees at 12 bases. Germline V gene lookup returns CDR1 SNHLY and CDR2 FYNNEI. The ends lost 0 bases at V and 0 bases at J; junction bases unmatched: 6. The CDR3 has 18 amino acids.

This clone was counted once. The chain uses TRBV27 and TRBJ2-1; 14 bases are shared with TRBD2. The CDR3 consists of 16 residues. Trimming took 5 bases from V and 3 from J; bases not matched to a gene: 3. Germline V CDR1 and CDR2: MNHEY, SMNVEV (reference sequence). CDR3 residues: CASSPGTSGSYNEQFF. In nucleotides, the CDR3 is TGTGCCAGCAGTCCCGGGACTAGCGGGAGCTACAATGAGCAGTTCTTC.

This sequence joins TRBV5-4 and TRBJ2-3; a weak D match, TRBD2 (6 bases). The CDR3 consists of 15 residues. The ends were cut back, 2 bases at V and 0 bases at J, with 10 bases in the middle. The germline gives CDR1 SGHNT, CDR2 YYREEE (reference sequence). The CDR3 loop reads CASSLGGNSTDTQYF. CDR3 coding DNA: TGTGCCAGCAGCTTAGGAGGGAATAGCACAGATACGCAGTATTTT.